These 9 T cell receptor beta chains were all obtained from the same sample, sequenced in a study of T cells in Graves' hyperthyroidism and ophthalmopathy. RNA transcripts served as the template for amplifying TCR beta CDR3 regions. Using the HTBI primer set, a first-round RT-PCR was run on the TCR CDR3. One entry per CDR3 protein, called by TCRdb with MiXCR from the multiplex PCR reads. Counted here are 750,000 to 950,000 distinct CDR3 sequences, approximately 40% occurring once; the ten biggest clones make up more than 7%. Sequencing input: blood. These receptors came from a man aged 18 to 35 with Graves' hyperthyroidism.

This clonotype was found many times. The gene calls are TRBV29-1 and TRBJ1-3; D may be TRBD1 (5 bases). V was shortened by 7 bases and J by 2 bases, with 18 bases between the two germline ends. The CDR3 has 15 amino acids. Germline V CDR1 and CDR2: SQVTM, ANQGSEA. The CDR3 region has the DNA TGCAGCGCCCTTGCAGGGATGGACCCTGGAAACACCATATATTTT. It translates to CSALAGMDPGNTIYF.

Turning to this clonotype: This could be a read error, since a much larger clone is one nucleotide away. V and J are TRBV29-1 and TRBJ1-4, with TRBD1 as a possible D gene (6 bases). The germline V gene has CDR1 SQVTM and CDR2 ANQGSEA. This CDR3 contains 13 residues. With 7 bases removed from V and 4 bases from J, the gap between germline ends came to 13 bases. CDR3 bases: TGCAGCGCCGTGGACAGCCTTAATGAAAAACTGTTTTTT. Protein sequence: CSAVDSLNEKLFF.

This chain joins TRBV11-2 and TRBJ2-5; D is ambiguous. Germline values: CDR1 SGHAT, CDR2 FQNNGV. The V end lost 4 bases, the J end lost 4 bases, and 10 bases lay between the germline ends. The CDR3 spans 13 residues. The CDR3 protein is CASSSTMGETQYF. The DNA for the CDR3 is TGTGCCAGCAGCTCCACCATGGGAGAGACCCAGTACTTC. Drawing the rest from reference TRBV11-2 and TRBJ2-5, the complete variable domain is EAGVAQSPRYKIIEKRQSVAFWCNPISGHATLYWYQQILGQGPKLLIQFQNNGVVDDSQLPKDRFSAERLKGVDSTLKIQPAKLEDSAVYLCASSSTMGETQYFGPGTRLLVL.

This clonotype showed up just once. This chain connects TRBV12-5 to TRBJ1-3, with D hard to call. Germline V gene data show CDR1 as LGHNT and CDR2 as FRNRAP. The CDR3 length is 14 residues. With 6 bases removed from V and 1 base from J, the gap between germline ends came to 10 bases. CDR3 DNA sequence: TGTGCTAGTGGCCCGGGAGGATCTGGAAACACCATATATTTT. Amino acid sequence: CASGPGGSGNTIYF. The full variable domain, with the rest looked up from reference TRBV12-5 and TRBJ1-3, is DARVTQTPRHKVTEMGQEVTMRCQPILGHNTVFWYRQTMMQGLELLAYFRNRAPLDDSGMPKDRFSAEMPDATLATLKIQPSEPRDSAVYFCASGPGGSGNTIYFGEGSWLTVV.

This chain connects TRBV29-1 to TRBJ2-7, with 13 bases that match TRBD2. This CDR3 contains 14 residues. Losses at the gene ends were 4 bases for V and 4 bases for J; bases not matched to a gene: 4. Germline-derived CDR1 and CDR2 are SQVTM and ANQGSEA. The CDR3 spells CSVAGLAGVYEQYF. The CDR3 coding sequence is TGCAGCGTTGCTGGACTAGCGGGGGTGTACGAGCAGTACTTC.

This clonotype came up a few times. This rearrangement joins TRBV4-1 to TRBJ2-7; TRBD2 is a possible D gene (5 bases). The CDR3 has 15 amino acids. The germline CDR1 and CDR2 sequences are MGHRA and YSYEKL. Deletions cut 1 base from V and 4 bases from J, with 14 bases between. The CDR3 DNA reads TGCGCCAGCAGCCAAGGGGCGGACTGGGCTTACGAGCAGTACTTC. This encodes CASSQGADWAYEQYF.

V and J are TRBV7-9 and TRBJ2-7, with TRBD1 matching over 8 bases. V was clipped by 3 bases and J by 2 bases; unmatched bases: 9. The CDR3 is made up of 16 amino acids. Looked up from germline, CDR1 is SEHNR and CDR2 is FQNEAQ (reference sequence). In DNA, the CDR3 is TGTGCCAGCAGCTTGGTTCGACAGGGGTATGCCTACGAGCAGTACTTC. Its translation: CASSLVRQGYAYEQYF. The whole variable domain, remainder taken from reference TRBV7-9 and TRBJ2-7, is DTGVSQNPRHKITKRGQNVTFRCDPISEHNRLYWYRQTLGQGPEFLTYFQNEAQLEKSRLLSDRFSAERPKGSFSTLEIQRTEQGDSAMYLCASSLVRQGYAYEQYFGPGTRLTVT.

Points on this clonotype: Given a much more abundant clone one base away, this may be a read error. The CDR3 carries no conserved terminal phenylalanine or tryptophan, so it likely arises from a read error. V gene TRBV29-1 combines with J gene TRBJ2-7; TRBD2 agrees at 11 bases. Germline V lookup: CDR1 SQVTM, CDR2 ANQGSEA. There are 14 residues in the CDR3. Trimming at V came to 6 bases and at J to 7 bases, leaving 11 bases not matched to a gene. This CDR3 reads CSVLTSGRAWEQYL. In DNA, the CDR3 is TGCAGCGTCCTAACTAGCGGGAGAGCGTGGGAGCAGTACCTC.

The chain combines TRBV7-8 with TRBJ2-7, with D unresolved. The V and J ends lost 10 bases and 1 base respectively, with 17 bases between them. The CDR3 loop spans 14 amino acids. CDR1 and CDR2 from the germline V gene are SGHVS and FQNEAQ. The DNA for the CDR3 is TGTGCCAACACCTCACGAAGCAGATCCTACGAGCAGTACTTC. Protein sequence: CANTSRSRSYEQYF.